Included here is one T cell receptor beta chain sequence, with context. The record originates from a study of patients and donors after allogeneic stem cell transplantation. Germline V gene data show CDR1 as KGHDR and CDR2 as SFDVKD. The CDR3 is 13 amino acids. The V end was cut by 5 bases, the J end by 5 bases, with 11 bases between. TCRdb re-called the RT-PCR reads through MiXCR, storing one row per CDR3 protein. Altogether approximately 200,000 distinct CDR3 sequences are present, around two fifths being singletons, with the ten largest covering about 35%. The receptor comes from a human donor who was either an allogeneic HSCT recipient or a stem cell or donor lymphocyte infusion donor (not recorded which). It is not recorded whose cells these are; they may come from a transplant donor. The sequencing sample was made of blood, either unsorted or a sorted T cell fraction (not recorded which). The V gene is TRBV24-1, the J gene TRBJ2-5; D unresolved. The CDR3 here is CATSVGHKETQYF. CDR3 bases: TGTGCCACCAGTGTTGGGCATAAGGAGACCCAGTACTTC.